The source of this T cell receptor (beta chain) is a study of T cells after yellow fever vaccination. As for the study in general: Preparing low-cell-number fractions relied on SMART-Seq v4 Ultra Low Input.

TCRdb re-called the 5' RACE reads through MiXCR, storing one row per CDR3 protein. The sample has hundreds of thousands of distinct CDR3 sequences; approximately 8% are singletons. Trimming removed 0 bases at V and 6 bases at J, with 14 bases between. Germline V gene lookup returns CDR1 GTSNPN and CDR2 SVGIG (reference sequence). The CDR3 consists of 15 residues. This TCR was sampled from a man in his late teens or twenties who received the YFV17D yellow fever vaccine. This rearrangement joins TRBV30 to TRBJ1-4; no clear D. The sample was PBMCs, taken 35 to 50 days after the first yellow fever vaccination. CDR3 loop: CAWSVLGGLDEKLFF. CDR3 DNA: TGTGCCTGGAGTGTATTAGGAGGTCTCGATGAAAAACTGTTTTTT.